These 2 T cell receptor beta chains were sequenced from one sample in a study of blood T cell repertoires in COVID-19. Using immunoSEQ multiplex PCR, the repertoire was profiled, and TCRdb retains in-frame clones only, with some absent. Of 110,000 to 150,000 clones in the sample, more than 75% were seen once. The sample comprised peripheral blood. The receptors here all came from an elderly man with acute or convalescent COVID-19.

V is TRBV7-2 and J is TRBJ2-4, with 11 bases aligning to TRBD2. V dropped 1 base and J dropped 4; count of bases not matched to a gene: 6. CDR1 and CDR2 from the germline V gene are SGHTA and FQGNSA. The CDR3 totals 17 residues. The CDR3 sequence: CASSLVGSSGGKNIQYF. The CDR3 region has the DNA TGTGCCAGCAGCTTAGTGGGGTCTAGCGGGGGGAAAAACATTCAGTACTTC.

V is TRBV2 and J is TRBJ1-6; TRBD1 matches 8 bases. This CDR3 has 12 amino acids. The germline CDR1 and CDR2 sequences are SNHLY and FYNNEI. V shed 5 bases and J 16 bases; nucleotides not matched to a gene: 7. CDR3 amino acids: CASSSTGDKLHF. CDR3 DNA: TGTGCCAGCAGTTCGACAGGGGACAAACTCCACTTT.